This TCR beta chain came from a study of blood T cell repertoires in COVID-19. CDR1 and CDR2 (germline): MDHEN, SYDVKM. The CDR3 has 12 residues. The V end lost 6 bases, the J end lost 9 bases, and 14 bases lay between the germline ends. Per the original methods: How many nucleated cells were present was estimated from reference gene primer amplification. This table comes from immunoSEQ multiplex PCR, and its TCRdb copy is limited to in-frame clones, with some not included. For V, J and clone size, that table is used; D and trimming come from the DNA. Of about 180,000 clones in the sample, 88% were seen once. Individuals aged about 18 to 90 years were recruited from about two dozen US areas.

Sequencing input: PBMCs or T cells enriched from blood (not recorded which). This sequence joins TRBV28 and TRBJ2-5, with D perhaps matching TRBD1 (6 bases). The receptor's source is a woman between 18 and 29 years old who had recovered from COVID-19. The DNA for the CDR3 is TGTGCCAGCAGCCAGGGGCGCATGGCCCAGTACTTC. Encoded protein: CASSQGRMAQYF.